This is a list of T cell receptor beta chains from one sample in a study of T-cell memory formation after mild COVID-19. MiXCR, run by TCRdb on the 5' RACE reads, gives a single entry per CDR3 protein. The sample consists of about 120,000 distinct CDR3 sequences, about a fifth of them appearing once. The material sequenced was PBMCs or a T cell subset sorted from them (not recorded which). Every receptor here comes from a man younger than 30 who had mild COVID-19 (a few samples of this study predate the infection). Cell type and time point are not known. Both conserved end residues are part of each CDR3. The D gene is left open where the match is weak. Not all rows give a size; the values are once, few, many and, for expanded clones, a class.

clone_size j_call d_call v_call cdr3_nt cdr3_aa
NA TRBJ2-7 TRBD2 TRBV6-6 TGTGCCAGCAGCCCCCTCGGGGGGTCGGGATACGAGCAGTACTTC CASSPLGGSGYEQYF
few TRBJ2-1 NA TRBV12-3/TRBV12-4 TGTGCCAGCAGATTAAGGGGTGGAAATGAGCAGTTCTTC CASRLRGGNEQFF
NA TRBJ2-3 TRBD2 TRBV10-2 TGCGCCAGCAGTGGGACTAGCGGGGGCACTAGCACAGATACGCAGTATTTT CASSGTSGGTSTDTQYF
NA TRBJ1-4 NA TRBV15 TGTGCCACCAGCGGCAGTGGGGTGAGGGCAACTAATGAAAAACTGTTTTTT CATSGSGVRATNEKLFF
NA TRBJ2-1 NA TRBV6-1 TGTGCCAGCCTTCGAGGGGGAGGGAGGGATGAGCAGTTCTTC CASLRGGGRDEQFF
few TRBJ2-5 NA TRBV9 TGTGCCAGCTCCGTAGTTCCGGCGGGGTTGGAGACCCAGTACTTC CASSVVPAGLETQYF
NA TRBJ2-3 NA TRBV19 TGTGCCAGTAGTATCCGACGGTTAACAGATACGCAGTATTTT CASSIRRLTDTQYF
NA TRBJ2-2 TRBD2 TRBV6-2/TRBV6-3 TGTGCCAGCAGTTACTTCCTAGGGGAGGGTAAAGGCACCGGGGAGCTGTTTTTT CASSYFLGEGKGTGELFF
NA TRBJ2-1 NA TRBV12-3/TRBV12-4 TGTGCCAGCAGTTATTACCCCTTAGATGAGCAGTTCTTC CASSYYPLDEQFF
NA TRBJ1-1 NA TRBV5-1 TGCGCCAGCAGGGATCCGGGACGGACCAACACTGAAGCTTTCTTT CASRDPGRTNTEAFF
few TRBJ2-5 NA TRBV30 TGTGCCTGGATGGCTGTCTGGGAGACCCAGTACTTC CAWMAVWETQYF
few TRBJ2-2 TRBD1 TRBV7-8 TGTGCCAGCAGCTTAGCGGGACAGGGATACGGGGAGCTGTTTTTT CASSLAGQGYGELFF
NA TRBJ1-1 NA TRBV7-9 TGTGCCAGCAGCTCAATGGACAGCTTAGGTGACACTGAAGCTTTCTTT CASSSMDSLGDTEAFF
once TRBJ2-2 NA TRBV3-1 TGTGCCAGCAGCCAAGATTGGGGGAATTTACCCCCCCACACCGGGGAGCTGTTTTTT CASSQDWGNLPPHTGELFF
NA TRBJ2-5 NA TRBV5-1 TGCGCCAGCAGCTGGGGAGCGGGCCCGGGGCCCCAAGAGACCCAGTACTTC CASSWGAGPGPQETQYF
NA TRBJ2-7 TRBD2 TRBV27 TGTGCCAGCAGTCCCTGGACTAGCGTGAGGGAGCAGTACTTC CASSPWTSVREQYF
NA TRBJ2-3 NA TRBV28 TGTGCCAGCAGTTTATTGCGGGGTTTAAGCACAGATACGCAGTATTTT CASSLLRGLSTDTQYF
NA TRBJ2-3 TRBD2 TRBV20-1 TGCAGTGCTAGAGCGGTAGCGGGGGGGCCAATCACAGATACGCAGTATTTT CSARAVAGGPITDTQYF
NA TRBJ1-5 NA TRBV6-4 TGTGCCAGCAGTGACCCTCCCCGGCAGATCAATCAGCCCCAGCATTTT CASSDPPRQINQPQHF
NA TRBJ2-5 NA TRBV11-2 TGTGCCAGCAGCCCCCTGGAAAAGTTGGAGACCCAGTACTTC CASSPLEKLETQYF
NA TRBJ2-2 TRBD2 TRBV11-2 TGTGCCAGCAGCTTAGCCTGGGGGCGGGGGGAGAACACCGGGGAGCTGTTTTTT CASSLAWGRGENTGELFF
NA TRBJ2-5 NA TRBV29-1 TGCAGCGTTGAACCTAGACAGTTCCCGTACCAAGAGACCCAGTACTTC CSVEPRQFPYQETQYF
NA TRBJ2-7 TRBD2 TRBV7-2 TGTGCCAGCAGATACCGGGACTACGGAACCTACGAGCAGTACTTC CASRYRDYGTYEQYF
few TRBJ1-4 NA TRBV4-1 TGCGCCAGCAGCCAAGAAGGGGGTCTACAGGAAAAACTGTTTTTT CASSQEGGLQEKLFF
NA TRBJ1-2 TRBD1 TRBV14 TGTGCCAGCAGCCAAGCTCCGGGACAGGGTTTAGGTGGCTACACCTTC CASSQAPGQGLGGYTF
NA TRBJ2-1 TRBD1 TRBV28 TGTGCCAGCAGGGGGGACAGGACTTATGACATTACGTACAATGAGCAGTTCTTC CASRGDRTYDITYNEQFF
NA TRBJ2-2 NA TRBV15 TGTGCCACCAGCCTCCTGAACACCGGGGAGCTGTTTTTT CATSLLNTGELFF
NA TRBJ2-7 TRBD1 TRBV7-9 TGTGCCAGCAGCCCCAGGGGGACACTGTTACAGTACTTC CASSPRGTLLQYF
NA TRBJ1-2 NA TRBV4-1 TGCGCCAGCAGCCAAGAGGCCCAGAGGATCTATGGCTACACCTTC CASSQEAQRIYGYTF
few TRBJ2-5 TRBD2 TRBV19 TGTGCCACCGCCACGGGGGGTTATACACCGGAGACCCAGTACTTC CATATGGYTPETQYF
few TRBJ2-3 TRBD2 TRBV11-2 TGTGCCAGCAGCTCCGGGGCGGGGGGGCCGTTGGGAGATACGCAGTATTTT CASSSGAGGPLGDTQYF
few TRBJ2-1 TRBD2 TRBV4-3 TGCGCCAGCAGCCCAAGCGGGGGGGCTTGGGATGAGCAGTTCTTC CASSPSGGAWDEQFF
few TRBJ1-3 NA TRBV7-9 TGTGCCAGCAGCCGAAGGGCTGGTGGAAACACCATATATTTT CASSRRAGGNTIYF
many TRBJ2-3 TRBD1 TRBV12-3/TRBV12-4 TGTGCCAGCACCAATCCTCCGGGACAGGGTACAGATACGCAGTATTTT CASTNPPGQGTDTQYF
NA TRBJ1-5 NA TRBV20-1 TGCAGTACGCCTCGTTCACTTTATAGCAATCAGCCCCAGCATTTT CSTPRSLYSNQPQHF
medium-sized TRBJ2-7 TRBD1 TRBV5-1 TGCGCCAGCAGCTTGGAAGGACAGGGGGGGGACGAGCAGTACTTC CASSLEGQGGDEQYF
NA TRBJ1-3 NA TRBV6-6 TGTGCCAGCAGTTACTCCCGTCGGGAGGGGGGGAGAAACACCATATATTTT CASSYSRREGGRNTIYF
few TRBJ2-2 TRBD2 TRBV7-8 TGTGCCAGCAGCTTATACCTAGCGGGGGACACCGGGGAGCTGTTTTTT CASSLYLAGDTGELFF
many TRBJ2-3 NA TRBV20-1 TGCAGTGCTAGAAGGGGGAGGGAGCGTCCAGATACGCAGTATTTT CSARRGRERPDTQYF
NA TRBJ2-7 NA TRBV7-9 TGTGCCAGCAGCTTAAGCTCGGCCAGGGACAACGAGCAGTACTTC CASSLSSARDNEQYF
NA TRBJ1-6 NA TRBV7-9 TGTGCCAGCAGCGATCCTAAGGGTTCACCCCTCCACTTT CASSDPKGSPLHF
NA TRBJ2-7 TRBD1 TRBV9 TGTGCCAGCAGCGTAGACCCCGGGACAGCATACGAGCAGTACTTC CASSVDPGTAYEQYF
few TRBJ2-3 TRBD1 TRBV24-1 TGTGCCACCAGTGATTCCCGACAGGGCTACACAGATACGCAGTATTTT CATSDSRQGYTDTQYF
few TRBJ2-7 TRBD1 TRBV9 TGTGCCAGCAGCCCCTCGGGGACAGCCTACTACGAGCAGTACTTC CASSPSGTAYYEQYF
NA TRBJ1-1 TRBD1 TRBV20-1 TGCAGTGCTAGAGTGCCTTTAGGGACAGCGGCATCTCAAGCTTTCTTT CSARVPLGTAASQAFF
NA TRBJ1-1 NA TRBV4-3 TGCGCCAGCAGCCCGAACCAGGGGAACACTGAAGCTTTCTTT CASSPNQGNTEAFF
few TRBJ2-1 TRBD2 TRBV5-1 TGCGCCAGCAGCTTGTCTAGCGGGGGGGCCGGGGAGCAGTTCTTC CASSLSSGGAGEQFF
few TRBJ2-1 TRBD2 TRBV7-3 TGTGCCAGCAGCTCCGGACTAGCGGGGAATCCCTACAATGAGCAGTTCTTC CASSSGLAGNPYNEQFF
NA TRBJ1-1 NA TRBV7-9 TGTGCCAGCAGCTTATCCCGCTCGACAGTAAAAGGCACTGAAGCTTTCTTT CASSLSRSTVKGTEAFF
few TRBJ2-3 TRBD1 TRBV19 TGTGCCAGTAGTATAGGACAGGGGACAGATACGCAGTATTTT CASSIGQGTDTQYF
NA TRBJ2-1 TRBD1 TRBV4-1 TGCGCCAGCAGCCAAGTGGGGACAGGGGGGCCGCAGTTCTTC CASSQVGTGGPQFF